This T cell receptor (beta chain) comes out of a study of OX40 agonist ivuxolimab in advanced cancers. Study-wide background: Ivuxolimab, an antibody that agonizes OX40 (CD134), was administered to the patients.

The study, taken as a whole, reports: Both CD4+ and CD8+ T cell populations in blood had undergone clonal expansion by week 6 at 0.1 to 3.0 mg/kg.

Details on this clone: Its antigen is as yet unknown.

Using immunoSEQ multiplex PCR, the repertoire was profiled, and TCRdb retains in-frame clones only, with some absent. The sample contains some 85,000 clones, 70% to 90% of which appear only once. Trimming stripped 6 bases from V and 10 bases from J, with 10 bases between. This CDR3 comprises 10 residues. The germline V gene encodes CDR1 DFQATT and CDR2 SNEGSKA (reference sequence). This receptor was obtained from an adult with an advanced solid tumor such as melanoma, head and neck, liver or kidney cancer. The sample here was CD4+ or CD8+ T cells sorted from blood, taken in a trial of the OX40 agonist ivuxolimab. V gene TRBV20-1 combines with J gene TRBJ2-1; D uncertain. The CDR3 is CSARSIEQFF. The DNA for the CDR3 is TGCAGTGCCAGGTCTATCGAGCAGTTCTTC.